One sample yielded the 15 T cell receptor beta chains listed below, sequenced in a study of cytomegalovirus exposure and HLA in healthy donors. PCR primers comprised 60 Vbeta and 13 Jbeta primers. The method was immunoSEQ multiplex PCR; TCRdb's version includes in-frame clones alone and lacks a portion of them. The sample consists of approximately 120,000 clones, 80% of them appearing once. Sequenced sample: PBMCs. Receptor source: a man under 40 in good health and CMV-seropositive.

The gene calls are TRBV19 and TRBJ2-5, with a tentative D call TRBD1 (5 bases). CDR1 and CDR2 (germline): LNHDA, SQIVND (reference sequence). The CDR3 is 13 residues long. With 7 bases removed from V and 2 bases from J, the gap between germline ends came to 11 bases. CDR3 sequence (DNA): TGTGCCAGTATTGACAGCCAACAAGAGACCCAGTACTTC. Residues: CASIDSQQETQYF.

V usage is TRBV19 and J usage is TRBJ1-6; 8 nucleotides agree with TRBD1. The V and J ends lost 4 bases and 2 bases, in that order; junction bases with no gene match: 4. Germline V gene data show CDR1 as LNHDA and CDR2 as SQIVND (reference sequence). CDR3 size: 16 residues. CDR3 sequence: CASSSTGGAYNSPLHF. DNA of the CDR3: TGTGCCAGTAGTAGCACAGGGGGTGCCTATAATTCACCCCTCCACTTT.

The chain carries TRBV5-1 and TRBJ1-1, with TRBD1 matching 9 bases. CDR1 and CDR2 (germline): SGHRS, YFSETQ. The CDR3 covers 14 residues. The ends lost 4 bases at V and 5 bases at J; junction bases unmatched: 6. In DNA form, the CDR3 reads TGCGCCAGCAGCCCGGGCGGGACAGGGACTGAAGCTTTCTTT. Translating it yields CASSPGGTGTEAFF.

The J gene is TRBJ2-7, the V gene TRBV5-1; maybe TRBD1 (6 bases). Germline V gene sequence: CDR1 SGHRS, CDR2 YFSETQ. The CDR3 is made up of 14 amino acids. Between the trimmed V and J ends, which lost 4 bases and 3 bases, there was a span of 14 bases. DNA of the CDR3: TGCGCCAGCAGCAAGGGACACCCAGGCTACGAGCAGTACTTC. It encodes CASSKGHPGYEQYF.

The chain couples TRBV2 to TRBJ2-1; 7 bases match TRBD2. The CDR3 covers 16 residues. Trimming cost V 5 bases and J 0 bases; bases outside gene matches: 7. Germline V CDR1 and CDR2: SNHLY, FYNNEI. CDR3 loop: CASSLAGTNSYNEQFF. The CDR3 DNA is TGTGCCAGCAGTTTGGCCGGGACTAACTCCTACAATGAGCAGTTCTTC.

The V and J genes are TRBV2 and TRBJ1-2, with 7 bases aligning to TRBD1. V trimming: 4 bases; J trimming: 2 bases; junction bases outside the gene matches: 1. There are 13 residues in the CDR3. Germline CDR1 and CDR2: SNHLY and FYNNEI. CDR3 nucleotide sequence: TGTGCCAGCAGTGGGGACAGCAACTATGGCTACACCTTC. Protein: CASSGDSNYGYTF.

The chain combines TRBV25-1 with TRBJ2-1; TRBD1 agrees at 7 bases. The germline V gene has CDR1 MGHDK and CDR2 SYGVNS. The CDR3 consists of 16 residues. The trim removed 5 bases at V and 7 bases at J, leaving 14 bases unmatched. This chain's CDR3 is CASSMTGRGGLNEQFF. CDR3 DNA sequence: TGTGCCAGCAGTATGACGGGTAGAGGGGGCCTAAATGAGCAGTTCTTC. Based on the CDR3 plus reference TRBV25-1 and TRBJ2-1, the full variable domain is EADIYQTPRYLVIGTGKKITLECSQTMGHDKMYWYQQDPGMELHLIHYSYGVNSTEKGDLSSESTVSRIRTEHFPLTLESARPSHTSQYLCASSMTGRGGLNEQFFGPGTRLTVL.

V is TRBV28 and J is TRBJ2-5, with D unclear. The V gene's germline CDR1 is MDHEN and CDR2 SYDVKM. The ends were cut back, 5 bases at V and 2 bases at J, with 6 bases in the middle. The CDR3 sequence is 12 residues long. As DNA, the CDR3 is TGTGCCAGCAGTGTATTACAAGAGACCCAGTACTTC. Its protein is CASSVLQETQYF.

This sequence joins TRBV2 and TRBJ2-5; 13 bases align to TRBD2. The CDR3 totals 16 residues. Per the germline V gene, CDR1 is SNHLY and CDR2 is FYNNEI. The ends lost 6 bases at V and 4 bases at J; junction bases unmatched: 8. CDR3 amino acids: CASSLSLAGGGETQYF. CDR3 DNA sequence: TGTGCCAGCAGCCTATCACTAGCGGGGGGGGGAGAGACCCAGTACTTC.

The chain links TRBV19 to TRBJ1-1; perhaps TRBD1 as D (5 bases). V was trimmed by 8 bases and J by 2 bases, leaving 21 bases between them. CDR3 size: 16 residues. Germline V gene sequence: CDR1 LNHDA, CDR2 SQIVND (reference sequence). The CDR3 reads CASSHGRGRFNTEAFF. In DNA form, the CDR3 reads TGTGCCAGTTCACATGGGAGGGGCAGGTTTAACACTGAAGCTTTCTTT.

The chain uses TRBV7-6 and TRBJ1-6; D may be TRBD1 (6 bases). CDR1 and CDR2 from the germline V gene are SGHVS and FNYEAQ. V was shortened by 2 bases and J by 5 bases, with 13 bases between the two germline ends. The CDR3 loop spans 16 amino acids. CDR3 bases: TGTGCCAGCAGCTTAACGCTGGGGGCGAATAATTCACCCCTCCACTTT. It codes for CASSLTLGANNSPLHF.

The chain has TRBV5-5 and TRBJ1-1, with 8 nucleotides matching TRBD1. Germline CDR1 is SGHKS and CDR2 is YYEKEE (reference sequence). The CDR3 is 15 amino acids. V gave up 2 bases and J gave up 1 base; unmatched junction bases: 4. The CDR3 spells CASSLTGGKNTEAFF. The CDR3 bases are TGTGCCAGCAGCTTAACAGGGGGAAAGAACACTGAAGCTTTCTTT.

The J gene is TRBJ1-2, the V gene TRBV27; D is perhaps TRBD1 (6 bases). Trimming shortened V by 1 base and J by 7 bases, and 13 bases separated the two germline ends. This CDR3 region has 14 residues. CDR1 is MNHEY, CDR2 SMNVEV, per germline (reference sequence). The CDR3 reads CASSLFAQTGGYTF. CDR3 nucleotide sequence: TGTGCCAGCAGTTTATTCGCGCAGACAGGTGGCTACACCTTC.

The chain has TRBV2 and TRBJ1-2, with TRBD1 as a possible D gene (5 bases). V lost 5 bases, J lost 5 bases, and 18 bases lay in between. CDR1 is SNHLY, CDR2 FYNNEI, per germline. The CDR3 contains 15 residues. CDR3 DNA sequence: TGTGCCAGCAGTCCCTGGTCGGGGGAAACATATGGCTACACCTTC. Amino acid sequence: CASSPWSGETYGYTF.

The genes are TRBV28 and TRBJ2-1; 9 nucleotides match TRBD1. This CDR3 is 15 amino acids long. The germline V gene has CDR1 MDHEN and CDR2 SYDVKM. Unmatched junction bases numbered 9, after V lost 4 bases and J lost 8 bases. The CDR3 sequence: CASSSPGTGSHEQFF. The CDR3 coding sequence is TGTGCCAGCAGTTCGCCCGGGACAGGGTCGCATGAGCAGTTCTTC. Full variable domain (missing parts from reference TRBV28 and TRBJ2-1): DVKVTQSSRYLVKRTGEKVFLECVQDMDHENMFWYRQDPGLGLRLIYFSYDVKMKEKGDIPEGYSVSREKKERFSLILESASTNQTSMYLCASSSPGTGSHEQFFGPGTRLTVL.